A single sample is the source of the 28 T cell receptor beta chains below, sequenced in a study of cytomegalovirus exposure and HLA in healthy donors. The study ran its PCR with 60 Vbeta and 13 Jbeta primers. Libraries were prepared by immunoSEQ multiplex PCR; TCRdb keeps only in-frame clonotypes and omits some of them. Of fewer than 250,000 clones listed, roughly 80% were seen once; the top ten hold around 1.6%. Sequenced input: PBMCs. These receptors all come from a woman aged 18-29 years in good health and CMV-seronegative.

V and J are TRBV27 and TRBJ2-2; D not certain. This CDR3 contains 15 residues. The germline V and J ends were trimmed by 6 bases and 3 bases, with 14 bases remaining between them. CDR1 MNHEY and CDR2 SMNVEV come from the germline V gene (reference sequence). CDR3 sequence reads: CASSRDSRYTGELFF. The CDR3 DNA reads TGTGCCAGCAGCCGAGACTCTCGATACACCGGGGAGCTGTTTTTT.

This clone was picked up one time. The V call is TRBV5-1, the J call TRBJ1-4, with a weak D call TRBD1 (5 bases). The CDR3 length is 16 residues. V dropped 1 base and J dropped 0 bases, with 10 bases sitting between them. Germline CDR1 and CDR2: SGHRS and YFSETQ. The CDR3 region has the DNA TGCGCCAGCAGCTTGACAGGAATTGCAACTAATGAAAAACTGTTTTTT. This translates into CASSLTGIATNEKLFF.

The CDR3 nucleotides read TGTGCCAGCAGCCCGCGGACAGCCTACGAGCAGTACTTC. It translates to CASSPRTAYEQYF. The chain links TRBV7-8 to TRBJ2-7; possibly TRBD1 for D (6 bases). Trimming removed 5 bases at V and 2 bases at J, with 10 bases between. The CDR3 consists of 13 residues. Germline V gene lookup returns CDR1 SGHVS and CDR2 FQNEAQ.

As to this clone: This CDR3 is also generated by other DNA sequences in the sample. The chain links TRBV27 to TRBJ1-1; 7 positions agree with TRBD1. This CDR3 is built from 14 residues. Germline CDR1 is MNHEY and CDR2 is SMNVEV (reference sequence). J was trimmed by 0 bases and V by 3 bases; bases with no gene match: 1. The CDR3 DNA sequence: TGTGCCAGCAGTTTGACAGGGATGAACACTGAAGCTTTCTTT. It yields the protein CASSLTGMNTEAFF.

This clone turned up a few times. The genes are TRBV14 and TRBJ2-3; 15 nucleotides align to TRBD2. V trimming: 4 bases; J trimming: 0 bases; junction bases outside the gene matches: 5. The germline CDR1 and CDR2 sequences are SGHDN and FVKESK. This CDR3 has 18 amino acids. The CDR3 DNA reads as TGTGCCAGCAGCCCGGGACTAGCGGGGGGCGCCAGCACAGATACGCAGTATTTT. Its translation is CASSPGLAGGASTDTQYF. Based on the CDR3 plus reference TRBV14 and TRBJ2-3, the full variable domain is EAGVTQFPSHSVIEKGQTVTLRCDPISGHDNLYWYRRVMGKEIKFLLHFVKESKQDESGMPNNRFLAERTGGTYSTLKVQPAELEDSGVYFCASSPGLAGGASTDTQYFGPGTRLTVL.

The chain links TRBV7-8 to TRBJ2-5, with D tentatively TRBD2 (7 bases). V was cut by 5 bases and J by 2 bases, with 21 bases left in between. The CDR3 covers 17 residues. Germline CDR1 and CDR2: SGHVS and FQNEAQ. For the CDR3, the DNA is TGTGCCAGCAGCCCGGTTGGGGGGGGGCCTTTACAAGAGACCCAGTACTTC. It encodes CASSPVGGGPLQETQYF.

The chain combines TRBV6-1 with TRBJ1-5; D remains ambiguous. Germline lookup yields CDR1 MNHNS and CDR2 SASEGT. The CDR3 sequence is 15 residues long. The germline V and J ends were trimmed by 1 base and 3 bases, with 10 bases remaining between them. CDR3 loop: CASSEDTIDNQPQHF. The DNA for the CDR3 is TGTGCCAGCAGTGAAGACACGATCGACAATCAGCCCCAGCATTTT.

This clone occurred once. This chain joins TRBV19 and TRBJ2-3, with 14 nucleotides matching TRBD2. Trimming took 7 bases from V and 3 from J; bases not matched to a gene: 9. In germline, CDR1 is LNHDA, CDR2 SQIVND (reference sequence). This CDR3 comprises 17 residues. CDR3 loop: CASTDRRLAGGTDTQYF. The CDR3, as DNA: TGTGCCAGTACCGATCGGCGACTAGCGGGGGGGACAGATACGCAGTATTTT.

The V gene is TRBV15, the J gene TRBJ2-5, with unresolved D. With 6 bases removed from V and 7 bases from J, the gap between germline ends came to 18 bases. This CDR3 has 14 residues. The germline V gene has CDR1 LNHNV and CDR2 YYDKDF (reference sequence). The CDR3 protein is CATRYPGYPMTQYF. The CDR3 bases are TGTGCCACCAGGTACCCGGGTTACCCCATGACCCAGTACTTC. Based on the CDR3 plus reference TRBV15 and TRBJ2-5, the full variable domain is DAMVIQNPRYQVTQFGKPVTLSCSQTLNHNVMYWYQQKSSQAPKLLFHYYDKDFNNEADTPDNFQSRRPNTSFCFLDIRSPGLGDTAMYLCATRYPGYPMTQYFGPGTRLLVL.

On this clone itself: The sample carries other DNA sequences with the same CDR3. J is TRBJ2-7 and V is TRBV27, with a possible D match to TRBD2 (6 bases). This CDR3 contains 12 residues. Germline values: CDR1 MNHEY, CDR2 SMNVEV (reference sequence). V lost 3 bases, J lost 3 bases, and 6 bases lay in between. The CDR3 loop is CASSLGGYEQYF. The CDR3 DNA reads TGTGCCAGCAGTTTGGGGGGCTACGAGCAGTACTTC.

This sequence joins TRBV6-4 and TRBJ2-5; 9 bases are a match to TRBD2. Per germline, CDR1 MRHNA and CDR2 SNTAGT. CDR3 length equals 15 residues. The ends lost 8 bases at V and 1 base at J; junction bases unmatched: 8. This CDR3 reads CASAPRAGGQETQYF. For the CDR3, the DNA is TGTGCCAGCGCCCCTCGAGCGGGGGGCCAAGAGACCCAGTACTTC.

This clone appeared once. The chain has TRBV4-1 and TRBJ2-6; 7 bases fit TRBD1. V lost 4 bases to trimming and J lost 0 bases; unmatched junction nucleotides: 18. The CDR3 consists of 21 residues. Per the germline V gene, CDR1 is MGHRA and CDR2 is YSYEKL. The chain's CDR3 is CASSRRTLQGPISSGANVLTF. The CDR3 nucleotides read TGCGCCAGCAGCCGCCGGACATTACAGGGGCCGATAAGCTCTGGGGCCAACGTCCTGACTTTC.

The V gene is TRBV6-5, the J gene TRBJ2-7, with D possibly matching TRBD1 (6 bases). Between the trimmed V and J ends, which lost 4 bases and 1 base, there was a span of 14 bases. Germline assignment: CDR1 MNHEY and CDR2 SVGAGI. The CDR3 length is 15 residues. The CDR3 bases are TGTGCCAGCAGTTCACAGGGTTTTTTGTCCTACGAGCAGTACTTC. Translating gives CASSSQGFLSYEQYF.

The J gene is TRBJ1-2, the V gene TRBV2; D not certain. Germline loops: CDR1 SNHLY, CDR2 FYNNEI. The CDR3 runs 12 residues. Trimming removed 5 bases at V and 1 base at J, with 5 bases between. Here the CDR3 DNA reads TGTGCCAGCAGTCAGTATAACTATGGCTACACCTTC. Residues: CASSQYNYGYTF.

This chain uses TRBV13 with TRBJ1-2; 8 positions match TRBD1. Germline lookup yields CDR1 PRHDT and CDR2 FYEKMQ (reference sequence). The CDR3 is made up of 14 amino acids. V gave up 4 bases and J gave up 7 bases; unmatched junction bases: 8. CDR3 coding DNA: TGTGCCAGCAGCTACTTGTCAGGGGGCAGTGGCTACACCTTC. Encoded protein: CASSYLSGGSGYTF.

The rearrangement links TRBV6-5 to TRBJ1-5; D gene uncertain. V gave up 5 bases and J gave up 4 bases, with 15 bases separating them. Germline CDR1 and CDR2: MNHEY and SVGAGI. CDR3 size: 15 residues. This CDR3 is CASSPTALSNQPQHF. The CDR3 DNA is TGTGCCAGCAGTCCCACTGCACTTAGTAATCAGCCCCAGCATTTT.

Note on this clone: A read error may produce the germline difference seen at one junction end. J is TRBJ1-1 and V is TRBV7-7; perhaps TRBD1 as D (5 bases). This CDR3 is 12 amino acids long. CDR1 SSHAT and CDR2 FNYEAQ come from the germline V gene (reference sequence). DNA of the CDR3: TGTGCTAGCACCAATCCGGGGCGGGGAGCTTTCTTT. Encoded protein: CASTNPGRGAFF.

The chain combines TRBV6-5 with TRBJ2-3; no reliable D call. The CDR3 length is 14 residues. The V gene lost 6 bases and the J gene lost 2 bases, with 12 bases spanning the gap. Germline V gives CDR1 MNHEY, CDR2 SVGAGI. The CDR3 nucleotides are TGTGCCAGCAGCCGCACCGGGTTCACAGATACGCAGTATTTT. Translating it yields CASSRTGFTDTQYF.

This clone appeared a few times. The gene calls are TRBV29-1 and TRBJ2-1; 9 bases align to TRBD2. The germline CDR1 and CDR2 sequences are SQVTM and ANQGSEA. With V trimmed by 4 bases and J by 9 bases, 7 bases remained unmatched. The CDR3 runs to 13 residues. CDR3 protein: CSVVAGARVEQFF. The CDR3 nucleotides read TGCAGCGTTGTAGCGGGAGCCCGTGTTGAGCAGTTCTTC.

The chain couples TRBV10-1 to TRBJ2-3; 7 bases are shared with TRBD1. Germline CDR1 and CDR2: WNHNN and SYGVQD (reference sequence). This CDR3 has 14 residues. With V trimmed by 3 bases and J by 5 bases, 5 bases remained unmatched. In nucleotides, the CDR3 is TGCGCCAGCAGTGAAGGGGGCAATCAAGATACGCAGTATTTT. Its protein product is CASSEGGNQDTQYF.

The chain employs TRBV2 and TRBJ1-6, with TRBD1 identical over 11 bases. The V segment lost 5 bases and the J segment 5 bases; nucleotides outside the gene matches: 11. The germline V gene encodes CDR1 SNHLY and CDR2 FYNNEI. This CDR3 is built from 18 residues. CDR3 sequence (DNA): TGTGCCAGCAGTCAACACGGGACAGGGGGGCCCAATAATTCACCCCTCCACTTT. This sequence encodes CASSQHGTGGPNNSPLHF.

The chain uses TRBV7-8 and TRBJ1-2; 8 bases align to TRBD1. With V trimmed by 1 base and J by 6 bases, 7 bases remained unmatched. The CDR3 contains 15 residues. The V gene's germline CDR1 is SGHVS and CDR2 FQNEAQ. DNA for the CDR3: TGTGCCAGCAGCTTAGGGCAGGGGGCGCAAAATGGCTACACCTTC. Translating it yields CASSLGQGAQNGYTF.

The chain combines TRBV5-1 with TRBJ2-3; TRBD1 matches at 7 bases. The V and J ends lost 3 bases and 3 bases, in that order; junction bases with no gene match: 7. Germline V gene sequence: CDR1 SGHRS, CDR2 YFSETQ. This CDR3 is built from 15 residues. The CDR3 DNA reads TGCGCCAGCAGCTCGAACAGGGGCGGAACAGATACGCAGTATTTT. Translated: CASSSNRGGTDTQYF. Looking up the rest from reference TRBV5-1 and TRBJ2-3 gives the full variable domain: KAGVTQTPRYLIKTRGQQVTLSCSPISGHRSVSWYQQTPGQGLQFLFEYFSETQRNKGNFPGRFSGRQFSNSRSEMNVSTLELGDSALYLCASSSNRGGTDTQYFGPGTRLTVL.

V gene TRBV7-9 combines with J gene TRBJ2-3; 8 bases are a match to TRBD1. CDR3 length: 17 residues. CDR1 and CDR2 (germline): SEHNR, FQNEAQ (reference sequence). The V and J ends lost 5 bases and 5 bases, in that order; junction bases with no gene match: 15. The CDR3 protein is CASSTSPGTGIVDTQYF. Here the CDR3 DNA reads TGTGCCAGCAGCACCAGCCCCGGGACAGGTATCGTAGATACGCAGTATTTT.

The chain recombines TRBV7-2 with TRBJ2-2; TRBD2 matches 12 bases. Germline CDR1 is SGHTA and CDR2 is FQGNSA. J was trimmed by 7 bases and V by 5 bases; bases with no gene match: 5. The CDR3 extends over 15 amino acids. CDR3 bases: TGTGCCAGCAGCCCCCCGGGACTAGCGGGCGGGGAGCTGTTTTTT. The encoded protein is CASSPPGLAGGELFF.

CDR3 DNA: TGCGCCAGCAGCCAATTGACAGGTCTTACTAACACTGAAGCTTTCTTT. As protein: CASSQLTGLTNTEAFF. The chain employs TRBV4-1 and TRBJ1-1; maybe TRBD1 (6 bases). CDR3 length: 16 amino acids. Germline V lookup: CDR1 MGHRA, CDR2 YSYEKL. Trimming cost V 2 bases and J 2 bases, with 15 bases left between them.

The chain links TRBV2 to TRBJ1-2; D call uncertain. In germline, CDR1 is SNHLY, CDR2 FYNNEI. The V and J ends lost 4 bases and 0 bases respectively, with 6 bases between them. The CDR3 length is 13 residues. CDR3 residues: CASSAGANYGYTF. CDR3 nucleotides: TGTGCCAGCAGTGCCGGGGCTAACTATGGCTACACCTTC.

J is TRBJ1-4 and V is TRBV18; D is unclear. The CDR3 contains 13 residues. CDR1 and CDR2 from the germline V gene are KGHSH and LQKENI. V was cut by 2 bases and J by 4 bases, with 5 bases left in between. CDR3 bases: TGTGCCAGCTCACCAGGGCTTAATGAAAAACTGTTTTTT. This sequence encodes CASSPGLNEKLFF.